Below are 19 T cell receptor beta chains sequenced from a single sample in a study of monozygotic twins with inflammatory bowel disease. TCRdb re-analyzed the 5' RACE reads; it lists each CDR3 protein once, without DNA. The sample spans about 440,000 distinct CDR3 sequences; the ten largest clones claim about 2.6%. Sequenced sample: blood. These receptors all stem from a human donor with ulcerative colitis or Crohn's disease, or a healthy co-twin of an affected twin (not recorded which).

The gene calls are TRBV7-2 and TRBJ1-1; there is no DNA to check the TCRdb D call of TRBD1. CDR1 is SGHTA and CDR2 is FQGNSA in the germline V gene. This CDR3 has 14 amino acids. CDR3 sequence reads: CASSFKVQGTEAFF.

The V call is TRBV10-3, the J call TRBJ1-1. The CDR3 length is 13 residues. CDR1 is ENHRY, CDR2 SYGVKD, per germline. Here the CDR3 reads CATMARQGLGAFF.

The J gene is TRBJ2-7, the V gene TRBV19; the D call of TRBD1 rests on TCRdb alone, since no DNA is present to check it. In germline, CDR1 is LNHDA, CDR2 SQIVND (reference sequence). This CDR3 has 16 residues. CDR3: CASSIGLWAKNYEQYF.

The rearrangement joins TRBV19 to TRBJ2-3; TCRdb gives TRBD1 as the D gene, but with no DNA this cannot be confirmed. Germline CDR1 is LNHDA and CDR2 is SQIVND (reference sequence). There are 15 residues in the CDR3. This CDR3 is CASSIAGGGSDTQYF.

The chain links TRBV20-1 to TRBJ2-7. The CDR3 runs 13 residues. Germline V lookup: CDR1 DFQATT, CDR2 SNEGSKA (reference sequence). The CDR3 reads CSASGRRSYEQYF.

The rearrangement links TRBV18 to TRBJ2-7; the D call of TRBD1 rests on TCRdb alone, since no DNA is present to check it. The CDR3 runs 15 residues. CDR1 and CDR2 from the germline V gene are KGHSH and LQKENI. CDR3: CASSLGQQASYEQYF. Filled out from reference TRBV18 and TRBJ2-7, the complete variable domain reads NAGVMQNPRHLVRRRGQEARLRCSPMKGHSHVYWYRQLPEEGLKFMVYLQKENIIDESGMPKERFSAEFPKEGPSILRIQQVVRGDSAAYFCASSLGQQASYEQYFGPGTRLTVT.

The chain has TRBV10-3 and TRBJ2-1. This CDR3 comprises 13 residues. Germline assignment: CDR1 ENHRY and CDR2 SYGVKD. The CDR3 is CAISEVANNEQFF.

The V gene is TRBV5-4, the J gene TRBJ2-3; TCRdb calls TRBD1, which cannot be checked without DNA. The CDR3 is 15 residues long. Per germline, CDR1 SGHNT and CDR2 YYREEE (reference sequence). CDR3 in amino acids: CASSATGPSTDTQYF.

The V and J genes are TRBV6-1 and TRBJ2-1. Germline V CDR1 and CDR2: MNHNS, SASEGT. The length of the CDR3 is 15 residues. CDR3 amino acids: CASTMTASSYNEQFF.

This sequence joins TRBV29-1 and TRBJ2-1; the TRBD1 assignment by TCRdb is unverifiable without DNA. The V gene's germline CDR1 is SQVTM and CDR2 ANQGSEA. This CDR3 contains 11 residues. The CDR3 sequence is CSVSGYNEQFF.

CDR3 region: CASSQKVGSGESPETQYF. This chain uses TRBV4-3 with TRBJ2-3; the TCRdb D gene call, TRBD2, has no DNA to confirm it. CDR1 and CDR2 from the germline V gene are LGHNA and YSLEER. The CDR3 sequence is 18 residues long.

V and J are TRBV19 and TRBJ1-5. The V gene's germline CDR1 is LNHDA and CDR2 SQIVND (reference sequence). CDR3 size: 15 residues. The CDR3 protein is CASRPGGARGQPQHF.

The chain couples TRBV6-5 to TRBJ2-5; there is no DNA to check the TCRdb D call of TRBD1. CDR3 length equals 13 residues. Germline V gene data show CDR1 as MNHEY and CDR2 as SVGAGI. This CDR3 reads CASSSGRRETQYF.

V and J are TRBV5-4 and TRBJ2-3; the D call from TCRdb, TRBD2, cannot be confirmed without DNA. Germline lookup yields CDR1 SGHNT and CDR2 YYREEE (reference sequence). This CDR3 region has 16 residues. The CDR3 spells CASSLAGGKRADTQYF.

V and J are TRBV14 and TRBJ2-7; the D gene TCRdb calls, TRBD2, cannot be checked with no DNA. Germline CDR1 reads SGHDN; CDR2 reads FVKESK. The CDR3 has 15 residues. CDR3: CASSPDRSRGFEQYF.

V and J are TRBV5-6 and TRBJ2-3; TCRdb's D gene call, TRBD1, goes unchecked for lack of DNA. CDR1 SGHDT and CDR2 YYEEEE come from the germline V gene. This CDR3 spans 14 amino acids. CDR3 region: CASSPARGELAQYF.

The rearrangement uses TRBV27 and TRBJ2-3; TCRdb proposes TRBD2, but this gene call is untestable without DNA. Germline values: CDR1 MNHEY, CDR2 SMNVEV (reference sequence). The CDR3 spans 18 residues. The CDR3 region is CASSFGLAGSLYTDTQYF.

CDR3 loop: CATSRGQENTGELFF. The genes are TRBV15 and TRBJ2-2. CDR1 LNHNV and CDR2 YYDKDF come from the germline V gene (reference sequence). This CDR3 is 15 amino acids long.

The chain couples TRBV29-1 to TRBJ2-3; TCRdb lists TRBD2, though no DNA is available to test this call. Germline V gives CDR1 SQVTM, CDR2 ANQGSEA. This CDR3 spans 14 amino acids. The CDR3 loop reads CSTLAGGPGDTQYF.